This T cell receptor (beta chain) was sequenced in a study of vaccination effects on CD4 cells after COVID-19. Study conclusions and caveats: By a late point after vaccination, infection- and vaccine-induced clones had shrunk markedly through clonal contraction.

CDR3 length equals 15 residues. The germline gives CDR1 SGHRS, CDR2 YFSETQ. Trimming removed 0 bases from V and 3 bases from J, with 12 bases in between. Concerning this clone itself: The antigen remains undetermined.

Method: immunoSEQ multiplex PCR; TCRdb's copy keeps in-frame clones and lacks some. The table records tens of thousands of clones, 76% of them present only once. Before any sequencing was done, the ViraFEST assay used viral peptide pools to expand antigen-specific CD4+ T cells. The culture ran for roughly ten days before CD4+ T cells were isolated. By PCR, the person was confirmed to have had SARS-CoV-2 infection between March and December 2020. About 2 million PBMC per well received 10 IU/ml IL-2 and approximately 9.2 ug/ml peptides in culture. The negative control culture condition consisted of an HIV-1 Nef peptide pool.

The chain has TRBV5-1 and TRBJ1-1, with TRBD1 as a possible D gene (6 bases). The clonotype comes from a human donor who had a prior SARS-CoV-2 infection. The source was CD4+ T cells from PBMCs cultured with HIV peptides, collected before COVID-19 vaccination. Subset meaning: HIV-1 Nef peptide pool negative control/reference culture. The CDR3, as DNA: TGCGCCAGCAGCTTGGAAACAGGGACATACACTGAAGCTTTCTTT. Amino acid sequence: CASSLETGTYTEAFF.